The following is a T cell receptor (beta chain) sequence with its context. This record comes from a study of CD8 T cells in ankylosing spondylitis. Per germline, CDR1 SGHTA and CDR2 FQGNSA. The CDR3 is 17 residues long. Trimming pared 4 bases from V and 0 bases from J, leaving 19 bases between. TCRdb used MiXCR to reprocess the 5' RACE reads, holding one entry per CDR3 protein. The data hold 250,000 or so distinct CDR3 sequences, with roughly 25% observed a single time. The sequencing input was blood, either unsorted or a sorted T cell fraction (not recorded which). V is TRBV7-2 and J is TRBJ2-7; the D gene is possibly TRBD2 (5 bases). The source is a male donor with ankylosing spondylitis or in good health (not recorded which). The CDR3 DNA is TGTGCCAGCAGCTCCCCTGGGAGACGGATAAACTCCTACGAGCAGTACTTC. This codes for CASSSPGRRINSYEQYF. The full variable domain, its missing parts supplied by reference TRBV7-2 and TRBJ2-7, is GAGVSQSPSNKVTEKGKDVELRCDPISGHTALYWYRQSLGQGLEFLIYFQGNSAPDKSGLPSDRFSAERTGGSVSTLTIQRTQQEDSAVYLCASSSPGRRINSYEQYFGPGTRLTVT.